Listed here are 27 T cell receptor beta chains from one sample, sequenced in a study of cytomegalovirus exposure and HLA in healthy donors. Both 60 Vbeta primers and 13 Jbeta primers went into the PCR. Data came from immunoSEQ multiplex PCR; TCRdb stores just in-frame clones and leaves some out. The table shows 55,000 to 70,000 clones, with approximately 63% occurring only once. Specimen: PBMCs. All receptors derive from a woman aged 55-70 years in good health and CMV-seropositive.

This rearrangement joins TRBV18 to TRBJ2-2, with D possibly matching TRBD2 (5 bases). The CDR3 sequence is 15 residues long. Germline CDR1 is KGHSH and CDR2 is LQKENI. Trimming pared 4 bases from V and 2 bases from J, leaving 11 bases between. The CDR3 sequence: CASSLRPGNTGELFF. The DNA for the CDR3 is TGTGCCAGCTCACTAAGGCCGGGAAACACCGGGGAGCTGTTTTTT.

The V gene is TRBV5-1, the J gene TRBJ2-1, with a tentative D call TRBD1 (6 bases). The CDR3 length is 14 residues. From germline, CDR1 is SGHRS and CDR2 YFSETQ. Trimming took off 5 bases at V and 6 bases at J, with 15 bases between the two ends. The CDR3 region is CASRMLLGGNEQFF. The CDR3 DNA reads TGCGCCAGCAGAATGCTACTAGGGGGCAATGAGCAGTTCTTC.

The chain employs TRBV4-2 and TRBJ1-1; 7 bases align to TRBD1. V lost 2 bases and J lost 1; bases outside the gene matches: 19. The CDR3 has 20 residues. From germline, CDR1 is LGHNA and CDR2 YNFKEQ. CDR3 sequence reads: CASSQFATGEFGYSNTEAFF. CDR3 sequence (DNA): TGTGCCAGCAGCCAATTCGCTACAGGGGAGTTCGGCTATTCGAACACTGAAGCTTTCTTT.

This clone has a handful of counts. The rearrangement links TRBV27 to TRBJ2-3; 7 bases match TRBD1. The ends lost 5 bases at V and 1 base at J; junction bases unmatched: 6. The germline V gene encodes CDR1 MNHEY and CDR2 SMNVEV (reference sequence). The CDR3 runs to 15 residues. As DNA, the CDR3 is TGTGCCAGCAGTCGCGGACAGGATGGCACAGATACGCAGTATTTT. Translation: CASSRGQDGTDTQYF.

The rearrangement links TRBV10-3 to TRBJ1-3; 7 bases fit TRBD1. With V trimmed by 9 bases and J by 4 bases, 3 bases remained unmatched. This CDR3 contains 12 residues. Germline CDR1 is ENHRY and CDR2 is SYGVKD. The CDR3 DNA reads TGTGCCATACAGGGGAACGGAAACACCATATATTTT. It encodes CAIQGNGNTIYF.

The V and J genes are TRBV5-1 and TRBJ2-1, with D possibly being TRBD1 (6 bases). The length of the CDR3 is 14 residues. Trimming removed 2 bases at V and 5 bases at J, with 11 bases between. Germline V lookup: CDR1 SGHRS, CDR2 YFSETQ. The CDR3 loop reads CASSFAQGHNEQFF. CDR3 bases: TGCGCCAGCAGCTTCGCCCAGGGGCACAATGAGCAGTTCTTC.

The CDR3 here is CATGGQGALGNIQYF. Here the CDR3 DNA reads TGTGCCACCGGGGGACAGGGGGCTCTTGGGAACATTCAGTACTTC. The chain recombines TRBV2 with TRBJ2-4, with 12 positions matching TRBD1. Germline V gene sequence: CDR1 SNHLY, CDR2 FYNNEI. J gave up 7 bases and V 10 bases, and 11 bases lay outside the gene matches. The CDR3 is 15 amino acids.

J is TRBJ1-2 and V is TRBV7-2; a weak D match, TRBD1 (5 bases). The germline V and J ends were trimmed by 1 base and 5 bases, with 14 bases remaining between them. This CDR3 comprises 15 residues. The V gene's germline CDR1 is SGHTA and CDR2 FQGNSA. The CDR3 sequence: CASSLVGGAEYGYTF. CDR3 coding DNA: TGTGCCAGCAGCTTAGTCGGCGGGGCGGAATATGGCTACACCTTC.

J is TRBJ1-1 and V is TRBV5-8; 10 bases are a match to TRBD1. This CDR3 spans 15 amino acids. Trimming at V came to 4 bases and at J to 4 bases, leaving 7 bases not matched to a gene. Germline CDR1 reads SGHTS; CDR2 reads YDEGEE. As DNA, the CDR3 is TGTGCCAGCAGCAAAGGGGACAGGGGCGGCACTGAAGCTTTCTTT. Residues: CASSKGDRGGTEAFF.

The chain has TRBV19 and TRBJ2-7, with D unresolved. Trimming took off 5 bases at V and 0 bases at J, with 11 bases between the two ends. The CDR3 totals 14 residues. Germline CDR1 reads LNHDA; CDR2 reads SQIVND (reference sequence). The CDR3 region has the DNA TGTGCCAGTAGTTTCGTAGTTTTCTCCTACGAGCAGTACTTC. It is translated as CASSFVVFSYEQYF.

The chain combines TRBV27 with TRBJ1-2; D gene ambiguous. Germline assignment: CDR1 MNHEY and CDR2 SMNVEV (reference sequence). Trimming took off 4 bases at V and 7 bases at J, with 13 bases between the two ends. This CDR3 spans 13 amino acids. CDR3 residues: CASSSEDVGGYTF. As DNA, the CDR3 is TGTGCCAGCAGTTCGGAGGACGTGGGTGGCTACACCTTC.

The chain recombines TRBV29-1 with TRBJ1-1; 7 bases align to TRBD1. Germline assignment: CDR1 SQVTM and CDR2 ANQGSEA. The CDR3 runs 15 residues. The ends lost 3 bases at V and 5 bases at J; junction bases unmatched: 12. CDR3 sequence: CSVEAGGMGLTEAFF. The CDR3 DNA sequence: TGCAGCGTTGAGGCAGGGGGGATGGGTCTTACTGAAGCTTTCTTT. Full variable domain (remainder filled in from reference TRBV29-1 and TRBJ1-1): SAVISQKPSRDICQRGTSLTIQCQVDSQVTMMFWYRQQPGQSLTLIATANQGSEATYESGFVIDKFPISRPNLTFSTLTVSNMSPEDSSIYLCSVEAGGMGLTEAFFGQGTRLTVV.

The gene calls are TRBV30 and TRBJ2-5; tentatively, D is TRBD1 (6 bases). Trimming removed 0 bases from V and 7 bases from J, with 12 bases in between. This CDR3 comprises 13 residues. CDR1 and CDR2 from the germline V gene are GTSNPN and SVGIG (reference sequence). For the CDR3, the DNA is TGTGCCTGGAGTGTCCAGGGGCCGGGGACCCAGTACTTC. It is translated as CAWSVQGPGTQYF.

The CDR3, as DNA: TGTGCCAGCAGTTCATGGGGCCTCAGGGGGCTTGATGAAAAACTGTTTTTT. It specifies CASSSWGLRGLDEKLFF. The rearrangement uses TRBV27 and TRBJ1-4; 8 bases are shared with TRBD1. Germline V lookup: CDR1 MNHEY, CDR2 SMNVEV (reference sequence). With V trimmed by 4 bases and J by 6 bases, 13 bases remained unmatched. CDR3 length equals 17 residues.

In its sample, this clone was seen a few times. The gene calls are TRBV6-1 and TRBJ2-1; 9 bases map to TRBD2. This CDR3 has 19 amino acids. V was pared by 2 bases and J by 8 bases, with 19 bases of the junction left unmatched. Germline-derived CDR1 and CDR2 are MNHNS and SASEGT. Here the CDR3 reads CASSERLAGGQEFRYEQFF. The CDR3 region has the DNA TGTGCCAGCAGTGAAAGGCTCGCGGGGGGGCAAGAGTTTAGGTATGAGCAGTTCTTC.

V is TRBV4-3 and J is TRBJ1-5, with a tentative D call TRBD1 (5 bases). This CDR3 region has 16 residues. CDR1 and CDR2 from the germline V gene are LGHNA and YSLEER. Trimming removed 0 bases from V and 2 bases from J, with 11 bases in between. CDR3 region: CASSQDTARGNQPQHF. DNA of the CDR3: TGCGCCAGCAGCCAAGATACAGCCAGGGGCAATCAGCCCCAGCATTTT.

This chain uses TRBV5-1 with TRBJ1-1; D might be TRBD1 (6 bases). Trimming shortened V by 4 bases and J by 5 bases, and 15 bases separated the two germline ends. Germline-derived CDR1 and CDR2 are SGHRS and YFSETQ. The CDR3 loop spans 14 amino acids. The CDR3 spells CASSLSTGRTEAFF. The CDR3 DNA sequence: TGCGCCAGCAGCCTCTCAACAGGGCGGACTGAAGCTTTCTTT.

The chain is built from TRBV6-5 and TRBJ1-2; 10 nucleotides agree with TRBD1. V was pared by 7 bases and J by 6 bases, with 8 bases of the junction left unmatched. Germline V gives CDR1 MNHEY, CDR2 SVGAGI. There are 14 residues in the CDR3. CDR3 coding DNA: TGTGCCAGCACCGAGGGACAGGGGAGGAATGGCTACACCTTC. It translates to CASTEGQGRNGYTF.

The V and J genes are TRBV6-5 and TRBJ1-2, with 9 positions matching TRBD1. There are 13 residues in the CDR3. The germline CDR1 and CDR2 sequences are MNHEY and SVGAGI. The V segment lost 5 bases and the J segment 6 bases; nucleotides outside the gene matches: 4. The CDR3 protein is CASSRGTGNGYTF. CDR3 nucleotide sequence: TGTGCCAGCAGTAGGGGGACAGGGAATGGCTACACCTTC.

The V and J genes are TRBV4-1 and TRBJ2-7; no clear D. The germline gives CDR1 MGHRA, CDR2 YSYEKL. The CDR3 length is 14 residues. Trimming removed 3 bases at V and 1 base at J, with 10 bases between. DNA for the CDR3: TGCGCCAGCAGCCATCCAGGCCAGTCCTACGAGCAGTACTTC. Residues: CASSHPGQSYEQYF.

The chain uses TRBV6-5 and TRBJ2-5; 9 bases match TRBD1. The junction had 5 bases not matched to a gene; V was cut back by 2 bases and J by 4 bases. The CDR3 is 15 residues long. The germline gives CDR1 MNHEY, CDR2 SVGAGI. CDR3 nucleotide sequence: TGTGCCAGCAGTTACCCGGGACAGGGAGGAGAGACCCAGTACTTC. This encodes CASSYPGQGGETQYF.

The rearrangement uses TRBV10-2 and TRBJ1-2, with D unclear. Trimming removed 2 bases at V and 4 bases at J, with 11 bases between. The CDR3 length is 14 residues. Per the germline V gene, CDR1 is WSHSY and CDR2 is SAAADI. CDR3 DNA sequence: TGCGCCAGCAGTGAGCAAGGAGGACGCTATGGCTACACCTTC. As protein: CASSEQGGRYGYTF.

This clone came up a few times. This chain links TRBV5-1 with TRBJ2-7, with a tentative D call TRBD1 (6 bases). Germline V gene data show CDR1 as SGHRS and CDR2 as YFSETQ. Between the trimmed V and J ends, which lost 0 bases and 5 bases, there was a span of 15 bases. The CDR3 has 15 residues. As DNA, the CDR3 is TGCGCCAGCAGCTTGGAGCCCCAGGGGAAGAACGAGCAGTACTTC. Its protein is CASSLEPQGKNEQYF.

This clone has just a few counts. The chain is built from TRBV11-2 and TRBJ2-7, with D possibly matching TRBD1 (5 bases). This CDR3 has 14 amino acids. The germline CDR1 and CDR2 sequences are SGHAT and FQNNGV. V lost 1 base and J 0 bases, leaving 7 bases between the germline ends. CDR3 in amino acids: CASSLGQHSYEQYF. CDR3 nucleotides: TGTGCCAGCAGCTTAGGACAGCACTCCTACGAGCAGTACTTC.

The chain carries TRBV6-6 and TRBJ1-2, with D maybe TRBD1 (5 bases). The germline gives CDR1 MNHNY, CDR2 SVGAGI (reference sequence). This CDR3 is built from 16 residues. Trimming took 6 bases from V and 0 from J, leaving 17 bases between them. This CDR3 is CASSPRSGLTNYGYTF. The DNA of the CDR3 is TGTGCCAGCAGCCCCCGGTCAGGGCTTACTAACTATGGCTACACCTTC.

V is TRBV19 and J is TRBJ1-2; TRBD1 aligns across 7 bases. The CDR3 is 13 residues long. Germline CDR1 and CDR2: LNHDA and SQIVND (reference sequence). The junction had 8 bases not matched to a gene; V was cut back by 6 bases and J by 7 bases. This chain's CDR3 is CASSPDRAGGYTF. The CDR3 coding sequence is TGTGCCAGTAGCCCCGACAGGGCCGGTGGCTACACCTTC.

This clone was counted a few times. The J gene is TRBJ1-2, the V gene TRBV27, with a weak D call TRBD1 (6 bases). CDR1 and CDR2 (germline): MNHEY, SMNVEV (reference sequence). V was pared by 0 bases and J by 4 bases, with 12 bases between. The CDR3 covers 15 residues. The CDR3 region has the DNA TGTGCCAGCAGTTTATCAGCCGGACAGATCTATGGCTACACCTTC. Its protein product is CASSLSAGQIYGYTF.